These 27 T cell receptor beta chains originate from one sample sequenced in a study of technical replicates of blood from a handful of donors. Only in-frame clones appear in the TCRdb table, and some are missing; sequencing was by immunoSEQ multiplex PCR. The sample yields 70,000 to 85,000 clones, 97% seen once. The specimen sequenced was T cells isolated from PBMCs. Receptors originate from a human donor in good health.

This chain connects TRBV11-1 to TRBJ1-2; D perhaps matches TRBD1 (6 bases). V shed 3 bases and J shed 8 bases, with 16 bases lying between them. This CDR3 has 14 residues. Germline V gene lookup returns CDR1 SGHAT and CDR2 FQDESV (reference sequence). CDR3 region: CASSFGSTGRGYTF. CDR3 in DNA: TGTGCCAGCAGCTTTGGGTCGACAGGCCGGGGCTACACCTTC.

The CDR3 nucleotides are TGTGCCATCAGTGTTAGACAGACCAATCAGCCCCAGCATTTT. As protein: CAISVRQTNQPQHF. The chain couples TRBV10-3 to TRBJ1-5; the D gene is possibly TRBD1 (5 bases). Germline CDR1 is ENHRY and CDR2 is SYGVKD. CDR3 size: 14 residues. V was pared by 4 bases and J by 3 bases, with 10 bases between.

The rearrangement links TRBV12-5 to TRBJ2-7; D is possibly TRBD2 (6 bases). The length of the CDR3 is 13 residues. Germline assignment: CDR1 LGHNT and CDR2 FRNRAP. V was trimmed by 2 bases and J by 3 bases, leaving 8 bases between them. CDR3: CASGLSTSYEQYF. The DNA for the CDR3 is TGTGCTAGTGGTTTGTCGACTAGCTACGAGCAGTACTTC.

The V call is TRBV30, the J call TRBJ1-1, with D perhaps matching TRBD1 (5 bases). Per germline, CDR1 GTSNPN and CDR2 SVGIG (reference sequence). CDR3 size: 13 residues. The ends were cut back, 2 bases at V and 4 bases at J, with 11 bases in the middle. CDR3 sequence (DNA): TGTGCCTGGAGTCTCCGGGGGAGCACTGAAGCTTTCTTT. Encoded protein: CAWSLRGSTEAFF.

The chain is built from TRBV5-6 and TRBJ2-7; weak D call: TRBD2 (6 bases). Germline loops: CDR1 SGHDT, CDR2 YYEEEE. CDR3 size: 14 residues. V lost 0 bases to trimming and J lost 0 bases, with 7 bases between them. The CDR3 nucleotides read TGTGCCAGCAGCTTGGGCGGGGACTCCTACGAGCAGTACTTC. This gives the protein CASSLGGDSYEQYF. Based on the CDR3 plus reference TRBV5-6 and TRBJ2-7, the full variable domain is DAGVTQSPTHLIKTRGQQVTLRCSPKSGHDTVSWYQQALGQGPQFIFQYYEEEERQRGNFPDRFSGHQFPNYSSELNVNALLLGDSALYLCASSLGGDSYEQYFGPGTRLTVT.

The chain employs TRBV25-1 and TRBJ2-7; the D gene is possibly TRBD2 (6 bases). V shed 8 bases and J shed 0 bases, with 8 bases lying between them. CDR3 length equals 12 residues. Germline V lookup: CDR1 MGHDK, CDR2 SYGVNS. The DNA for the CDR3 is TGTGCCAGCTGGGACTCCTCCTACGAGCAGTACTTC. It encodes CASWDSSYEQYF.

The chain links TRBV6-6 to TRBJ1-1; D not resolved. Germline V gene sequence: CDR1 MNHNY, CDR2 SVGAGI (reference sequence). V was shortened by 2 bases and J by 5 bases, with 12 bases between the two germline ends. The CDR3 consists of 14 residues. The CDR3 is CASSYVPGSTEAFF. CDR3 coding DNA: TGTGCCAGCAGTTACGTTCCGGGGAGTACTGAAGCTTTCTTT.

V is TRBV4-1 and J is TRBJ1-1; unclear D gene. This CDR3 is built from 14 residues. The V end was cut by 3 bases, the J end by 5 bases, with 13 bases between. From germline, CDR1 is MGHRA and CDR2 YSYEKL. The CDR3 sequence: CASSQVAGETEAFF. For the CDR3, the DNA is TGCGCCAGCAGCCAGGTTGCCGGGGAGACTGAAGCTTTCTTT.

The gene calls are TRBV2 and TRBJ2-7; 11 bases fit TRBD1. Germline assignment: CDR1 SNHLY and CDR2 FYNNEI. The CDR3 sequence is 13 residues long. After removal of 8 bases from V and 2 bases from J, the junction contained 2 bases not matched to a gene. CDR3 amino acids: CASEGQGAYEQYF. CDR3 DNA: TGTGCCAGCGAGGGACAGGGGGCCTACGAGCAGTACTTC.

This chain links TRBV18 with TRBJ2-2; D is uncertain. Trimming took 0 bases from V and 8 from J, leaving 4 bases between them. The CDR3 is 12 amino acids. CDR1 is KGHSH, CDR2 LQKENI, per germline. This CDR3 reads CASSPPKGELFF. The CDR3 coding sequence is TGTGCCAGCTCACCACCTAAAGGGGAGCTGTTTTTT.

This clone was recorded once. This chain uses TRBV5-6 with TRBJ1-2, with TRBD1 matching 7 bases. The CDR3 consists of 16 residues. V was pared by 1 base and J by 3 bases, with 9 bases of the junction left unmatched. Germline lookup yields CDR1 SGHDT and CDR2 YYEEEE. The CDR3 sequence: CASSLRQGLRDYGYTF. In nucleotides, the CDR3 is TGTGCCAGCAGCTTGCGACAGGGCCTCCGGGACTATGGCTACACCTTC.

The rearrangement links TRBV2 to TRBJ2-3; the D gene is possibly TRBD2 (5 bases). V lost 7 bases and J lost 2, with 16 bases in between. The germline V gene has CDR1 SNHLY and CDR2 FYNNEI. This CDR3 has 15 residues. The CDR3 reads CASMPMAGYTDTQYF. The CDR3 DNA sequence: TGTGCCAGCATGCCCATGGCGGGTTACACAGATACGCAGTATTTT.

In DNA, the CDR3 is TGCGCCAGCAGCTTGCAGGGGGATTTGGGAGGCTACACCTTC. It translates to CASSLQGDLGGYTF. This rearrangement joins TRBV5-1 to TRBJ1-2; TRBD1 matches at 7 bases. V dropped 1 base and J dropped 8; count of bases not matched to a gene: 8. Germline V CDR1 and CDR2: SGHRS, YFSETQ. The CDR3 contains 14 residues.

This chain uses TRBV15 with TRBJ1-5, with no clear D. Germline CDR1 reads LNHNV; CDR2 reads YYDKDF (reference sequence). The CDR3 runs to 14 residues. Deletions cut 5 bases from V and 5 bases from J, with 13 bases between. The DNA of the CDR3 is TGTGCCACCAGCCTCCGCAGTGAATATCAGCCCCAGCATTTT. This codes for CATSLRSEYQPQHF.

The genes are TRBV5-4 and TRBJ1-1; 10 bases are a match to TRBD1. Germline V gene lookup returns CDR1 SGHNT and CDR2 YYREEE (reference sequence). The CDR3 consists of 14 residues. Trimming cost V 5 bases and J 6 bases; bases outside gene matches: 7. CDR3 nucleotides: TGTGCCAGCAGAAGTGACAGGGGGCGGTCTGAAGCTTTCTTT. As protein: CASRSDRGRSEAFF.

The J gene is TRBJ2-7, the V gene TRBV11-3; D is uncertain. This CDR3 region has 13 residues. V lost 5 bases, J lost 1 base, and 9 bases lay in between. The germline CDR1 and CDR2 sequences are SGHNT and YENEEA. CDR3 region: CASSGQDSYEQYF. The DNA of the CDR3 is TGTGCCAGCAGCGGGCAGGATTCCTACGAGCAGTACTTC.

The chain employs TRBV7-2 and TRBJ2-7, with 10 bases fitting TRBD2. Unmatched junction bases numbered 5, after V lost 3 bases and J lost 3 bases. This CDR3 has 15 amino acids. CDR1 is SGHTA, CDR2 FQGNSA, per germline. The CDR3 sequence: CASSLGTSAYYEQYF. CDR3 DNA: TGTGCCAGCAGCTTGGGGACTAGCGCTTACTACGAGCAGTACTTC.

The rearrangement joins TRBV4-1 to TRBJ1-1; no clear D gene. This CDR3 spans 15 amino acids. Germline values: CDR1 MGHRA, CDR2 YSYEKL. Trimming took 4 bases from V and 0 from J, leaving 12 bases between them. The CDR3 reads CASSPRSVVNTEAFF. CDR3 coding DNA: TGCGCCAGCAGCCCCCGGTCGGTTGTGAACACTGAAGCTTTCTTT.

The chain employs TRBV5-4 and TRBJ1-6; the D gene is possibly TRBD1 (6 bases). The CDR3 spans 14 residues. V lost 2 bases and J lost 6, with 9 bases in between. Looked up from germline, CDR1 is SGHNT and CDR2 is YYREEE (reference sequence). The CDR3 loop reads CASSLGTPNSPLHF. The CDR3, as DNA: TGTGCCAGCAGCTTAGGGACACCTAATTCACCCCTCCACTTT.

This sequence joins TRBV5-1 and TRBJ2-7; 7 bases are a match to TRBD1. The CDR3 runs 15 residues. The germline CDR1 and CDR2 sequences are SGHRS and YFSETQ. Germline trimming cut 4 bases from V and 4 bases from J; bases unmatched to any gene: 11. The CDR3 DNA reads TGCGCCAGCAGCGGGTCGACAGGGAACCCTTACGAGCAGTACTTC. This translates into CASSGSTGNPYEQYF. Variable domain in full (rest from reference TRBV5-1 and TRBJ2-7): KAGVTQTPRYLIKTRGQQVTLSCSPISGHRSVSWYQQTPGQGLQFLFEYFSETQRNKGNFPGRFSGRQFSNSRSEMNVSTLELGDSALYLCASSGSTGNPYEQYFGPGTRLTVT.

This chain links TRBV5-1 with TRBJ1-1; D is perhaps TRBD1 (6 bases). The V end was cut by 5 bases, the J end by 7 bases, with 21 bases between. The CDR3 covers 15 residues. The V gene's germline CDR1 is SGHRS and CDR2 YFSETQ. The CDR3 coding sequence is TGCGCCAGCAGTCGGGGAATGGGGGGGCAAGTTGAAGCTTTCTTT. Protein: CASSRGMGGQVEAFF.

This chain connects TRBV30 to TRBJ2-5; perhaps TRBD1 as D (7 bases). V lost 2 bases and J 6 bases, leaving 13 bases between the germline ends. The CDR3 runs 13 residues. Germline lookup yields CDR1 GTSNPN and CDR2 SVGIG (reference sequence). This CDR3 reads CAWSQGGLKTQYF. In DNA, the CDR3 is TGTGCCTGGAGTCAGGGGGGATTAAAGACCCAGTACTTC.

DNA of the CDR3: TGTGCCAGCAGTTACAAAACCCCGGAGACCTACGAGCAGTACTTC. Translating gives CASSYKTPETYEQYF. This sequence joins TRBV6-5 and TRBJ2-7, with unresolved D. Germline V gives CDR1 MNHEY, CDR2 SVGAGI. The length of the CDR3 is 15 residues. The germline V and J ends were trimmed by 2 bases and 2 bases, with 13 bases remaining between them.

The chain combines TRBV11-2 with TRBJ2-7; 7 bases line up with TRBD1. CDR1 is SGHAT and CDR2 is FQNNGV in the germline V gene. The CDR3 is 13 amino acids. The V segment lost 5 bases and the J segment 3 bases; nucleotides outside the gene matches: 4. The CDR3: CASSQGDLYEQYF. CDR3 coding DNA: TGTGCCAGCAGCCAGGGGGACCTCTACGAGCAGTACTTC.

The chain employs TRBV2 and TRBJ2-1, with 8 bases matching TRBD2. This CDR3 has 19 residues. From germline, CDR1 is SNHLY and CDR2 FYNNEI. Unmatched junction bases numbered 17, after V lost 4 bases and J lost 3 bases. Here the CDR3 DNA reads TGTGCCAGCAGTGGTTTATCAAGCGGGGGAGTTTTTAACTACAATGAGCAGTTCTTC. Translating it yields CASSGLSSGGVFNYNEQFF.

This chain links TRBV7-9 with TRBJ1-6; possibly TRBD1 for D (5 bases). The germline gives CDR1 SEHNR, CDR2 FQNEAQ (reference sequence). V was shortened by 0 bases and J by 10 bases, with 7 bases between the two germline ends. The CDR3 spans 13 residues. In DNA, the CDR3 is TGTGCCAGCAGCTTAGCAGGGGAATCACCCCTCCACTTT. This translates into CASSLAGESPLHF.

The CDR3 region is CASSLGPGAMNTEAFF. DNA for the CDR3: TGCGCCAGCAGCTTGGGGCCGGGAGCTATGAACACTGAAGCTTTCTTT. The V and J genes are TRBV5-1 and TRBJ1-1; no reliable D call. With 0 bases removed from V and 0 bases from J, the gap between germline ends came to 12 bases. The CDR3 has 16 amino acids. Germline lookup yields CDR1 SGHRS and CDR2 YFSETQ.